The clone carrying this TCR beta chain was observed once. Its target is not known. The data were obtained in a study of cytomegalovirus exposure and HLA in healthy donors. The PCR was carried out with 60 Vbeta primers and 13 Jbeta primers. Generated by immunoSEQ multiplex PCR, the TCRdb table keeps only in-frame clones and is missing some. Altogether roughly 150,000 clones are present, about 80% being singletons, with the ten largest covering about 9.1%. Germline assignment: CDR1 SGDLS and CDR2 YYNGEE. This CDR3 has 14 residues. V lost 4 bases and J lost 6, with 16 bases in between. The study, taken as a whole, reports: As a later analysis showed, a missense DCLRE1C variant was linked to trimming of TCR beta V- and J-genes. A later analysis showed TCR association rates differing by HLA locus, peaking at DRB1 and lowest at HLA-C. The listing of roughly 160 TCR beta chains classed them as cytomegalovirus-associated. In an earlier analysis, productive rearrangement rates for most beta V segments clustered near 90% or 30%.

J is TRBJ1-1 and V is TRBV9, with TRBD1 as a possible D gene (6 bases). The sample consisted of PBMCs. This TCR came from a man in his late teens or twenties in good health and CMV-seropositive. The CDR3 sequence: CASSSHRVYAEAFF. The CDR3 coding sequence is TGTGCCAGCAGCTCGCACAGGGTGTACGCTGAAGCTTTCTTT.